This T cell receptor beta chain was sequenced in a study of graft-versus-host responses after intestinal transplantation. Turning to the study itself: Multivisceral, liver-intestinal, or isolated intestinal transplants were given to recipients.

Germline CDR1 and CDR2: LNHDA and SQIVND (reference sequence). Trimming cost V 3 bases and J 4 bases; bases outside gene matches: 5. This CDR3 spans 14 amino acids. Profiled with immunoSEQ multiplex PCR; TCRdb holds only in-frame clones, not every one. In the table there are about 120,000 clones, roughly 91% of which are singletons. In the case of this clone: Its antigen remains unknown.

The rearrangement uses TRBV19 and TRBJ1-2; TRBD1 agrees at 7 bases. The receptor was isolated from a human donor who received an intestinal transplant. This specimen was unstimulated CD4+ T cells sorted from spleen or lymph node cells, taken before intestinal transplant. The CDR3 DNA reads as TGTGCCAGTAGTATCCTACAGGGGACCTATGGCTACACCTTC. Amino acid sequence: CASSILQGTYGYTF.